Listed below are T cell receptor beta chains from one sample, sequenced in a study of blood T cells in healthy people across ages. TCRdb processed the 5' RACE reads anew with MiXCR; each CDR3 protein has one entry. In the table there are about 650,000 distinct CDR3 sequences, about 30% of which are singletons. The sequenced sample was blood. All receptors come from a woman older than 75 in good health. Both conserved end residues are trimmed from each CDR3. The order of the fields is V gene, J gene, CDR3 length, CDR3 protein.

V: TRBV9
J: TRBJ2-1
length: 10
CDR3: ASSARGVRRF

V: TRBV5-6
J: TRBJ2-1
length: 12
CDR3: ASSSRRTYNEQF

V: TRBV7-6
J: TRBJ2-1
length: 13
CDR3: ASSVGGQGSNEQF

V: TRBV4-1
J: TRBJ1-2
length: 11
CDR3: ASSKDRGGGYT

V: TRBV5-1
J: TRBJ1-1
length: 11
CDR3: ASSDRHRAEAF

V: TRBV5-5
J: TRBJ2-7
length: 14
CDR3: ASSVRGGQGWYEQY

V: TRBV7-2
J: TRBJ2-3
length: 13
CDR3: ASSLKAGETDTQY

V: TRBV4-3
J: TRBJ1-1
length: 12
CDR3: ASSQVMDETEAF

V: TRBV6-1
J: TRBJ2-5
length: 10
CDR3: ASSESRDRGY

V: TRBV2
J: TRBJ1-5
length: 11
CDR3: ASMQGPNQPQH

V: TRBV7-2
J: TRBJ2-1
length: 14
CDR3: ASSLGLVGLGDEQF

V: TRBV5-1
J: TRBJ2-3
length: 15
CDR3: ASSLEYRGHFPDTQY

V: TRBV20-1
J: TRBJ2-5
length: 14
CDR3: SARDLVWTRGETQY

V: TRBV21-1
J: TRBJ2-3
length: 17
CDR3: ASSYCPGGLAGDTDTQY

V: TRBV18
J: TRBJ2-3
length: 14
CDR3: ASSLSSVLTTDTQY

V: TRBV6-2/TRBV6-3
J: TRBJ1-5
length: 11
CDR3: ASSFGDGQPQH

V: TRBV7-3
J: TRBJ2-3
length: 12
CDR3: ASSLIGRTGTQY

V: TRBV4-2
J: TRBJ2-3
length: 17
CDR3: ASSQDQGGGVLGTDTQY

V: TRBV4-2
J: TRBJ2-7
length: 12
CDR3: ASSQGVGAYEQY

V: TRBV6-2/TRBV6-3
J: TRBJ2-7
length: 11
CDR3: ASSPRASGEQY

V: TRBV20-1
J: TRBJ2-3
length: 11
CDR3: SAHRTGRNTQY

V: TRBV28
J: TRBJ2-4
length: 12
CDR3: ASNLPGERNIQY

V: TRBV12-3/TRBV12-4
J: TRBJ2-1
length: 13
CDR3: ASRASGGRVNEQF

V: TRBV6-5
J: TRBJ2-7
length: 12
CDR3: ASSPALGPYEQY

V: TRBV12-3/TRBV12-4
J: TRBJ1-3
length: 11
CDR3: ASSVSGRNTIY

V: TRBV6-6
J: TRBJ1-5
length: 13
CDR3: ASSHMGNSNQPQH

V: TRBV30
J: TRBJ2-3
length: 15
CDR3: AWSGPSGGYSTDTQY

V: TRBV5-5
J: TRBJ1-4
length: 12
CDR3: ASSFGAGWEKLF

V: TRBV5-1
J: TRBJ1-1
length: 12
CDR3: ASSPGQPNTEAF

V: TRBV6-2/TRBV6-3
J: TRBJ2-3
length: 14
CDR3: ASRFRAPDGTDTQY

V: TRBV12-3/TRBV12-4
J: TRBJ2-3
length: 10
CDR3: ASRELADVQY

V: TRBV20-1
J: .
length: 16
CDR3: SARDFRGARGGLYEQY

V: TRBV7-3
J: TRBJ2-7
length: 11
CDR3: ASSLNRGDEQY

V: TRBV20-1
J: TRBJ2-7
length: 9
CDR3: SASRVSEQY

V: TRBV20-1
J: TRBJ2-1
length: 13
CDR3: SARDSGFPYNEQF

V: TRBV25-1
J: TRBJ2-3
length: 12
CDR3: ASSDSHFTDTQY

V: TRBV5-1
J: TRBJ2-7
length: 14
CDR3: ASSLGPSGGNYEQY

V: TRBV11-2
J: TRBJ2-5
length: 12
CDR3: ASSLLGVQETQY

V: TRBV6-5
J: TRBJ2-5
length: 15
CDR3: ASSYSGLAGGTDTQY

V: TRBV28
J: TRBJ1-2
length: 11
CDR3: ASGAGPNYGYT

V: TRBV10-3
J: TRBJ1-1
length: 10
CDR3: AISEGYTEAF

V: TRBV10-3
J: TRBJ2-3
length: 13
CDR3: AISGTTGGTDTQY

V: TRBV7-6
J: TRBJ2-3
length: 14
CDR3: ASSLGSGGAVDTQY

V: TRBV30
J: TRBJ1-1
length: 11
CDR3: AGTSGMNTEAF

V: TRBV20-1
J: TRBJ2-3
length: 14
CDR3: SASLAGGPNTDTQY

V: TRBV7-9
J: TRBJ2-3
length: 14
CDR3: ASSQEAGGSTDTQY

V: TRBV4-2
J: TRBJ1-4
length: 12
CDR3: ASSQADAKGGLF

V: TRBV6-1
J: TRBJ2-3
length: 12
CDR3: ASSPGRFTDTQY

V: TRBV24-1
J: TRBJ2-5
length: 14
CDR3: ATSDLVSANQETQY

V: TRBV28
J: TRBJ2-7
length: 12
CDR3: ASSLMDTDYEQY